This T cell receptor beta chain was identified during a study of blood T cell repertoires in COVID-19. Overall study context: T cells, B-cell-depleted T cells, or PBMCs provided the cDNA or gDNA that served as material.

The CDR3 has 12 amino acids. Per germline, CDR1 SGHNT and CDR2 YYREEE (reference sequence). V lost 2 bases and J lost 8, with 8 bases in between. Followed over time, Seattle patients had been enrolled while infection was active. Produced via immunoSEQ multiplex PCR; TCRdb's table is partial and in-frame only. The table records approximately 150,000 clones, 80% to 90% of them present only once. The source of this sequence is an elderly woman with COVID-19, enrolled during active disease. The chain links TRBV5-4 to TRBJ2-1, with D perhaps TRBD1 (5 bases). The sequenced sample was peripheral blood. CDR3 sequence (DNA): TGTGCCAGCAGCTTTCTAGGGGATGAGCAGTTCTTC. Residues: CASSFLGDEQFF.